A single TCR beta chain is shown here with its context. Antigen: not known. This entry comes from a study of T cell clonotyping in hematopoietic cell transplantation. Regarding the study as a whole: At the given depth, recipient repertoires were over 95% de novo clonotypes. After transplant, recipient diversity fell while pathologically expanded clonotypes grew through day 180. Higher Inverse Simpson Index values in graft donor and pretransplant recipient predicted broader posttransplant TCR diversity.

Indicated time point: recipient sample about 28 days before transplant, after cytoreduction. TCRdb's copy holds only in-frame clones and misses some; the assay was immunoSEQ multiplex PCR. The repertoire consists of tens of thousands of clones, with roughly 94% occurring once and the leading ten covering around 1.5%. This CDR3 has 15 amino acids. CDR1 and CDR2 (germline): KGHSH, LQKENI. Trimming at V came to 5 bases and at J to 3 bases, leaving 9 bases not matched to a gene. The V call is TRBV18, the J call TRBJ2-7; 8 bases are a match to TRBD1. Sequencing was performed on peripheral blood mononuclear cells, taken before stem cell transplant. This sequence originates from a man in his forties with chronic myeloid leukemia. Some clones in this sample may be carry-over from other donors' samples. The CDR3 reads CASSYSGQGSYEQYF. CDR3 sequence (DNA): TGTGCCAGCTCATACAGCGGACAGGGAAGCTACGAGCAGTACTTC.